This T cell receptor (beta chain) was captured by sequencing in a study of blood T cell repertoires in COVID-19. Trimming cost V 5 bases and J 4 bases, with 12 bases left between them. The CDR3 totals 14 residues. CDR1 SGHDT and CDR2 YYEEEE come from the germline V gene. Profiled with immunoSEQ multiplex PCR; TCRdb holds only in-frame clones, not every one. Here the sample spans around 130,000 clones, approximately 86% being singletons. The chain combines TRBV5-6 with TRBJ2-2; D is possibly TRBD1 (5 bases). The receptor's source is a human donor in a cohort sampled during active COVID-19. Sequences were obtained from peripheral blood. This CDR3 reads CASRLGVSTGELFF. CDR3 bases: TGTGCCAGCAGATTAGGGGTTAGCACCGGGGAGCTGTTTTTT.